One TCR beta chain is described in this entry. The target of this receptor is not known. The sample holds no much larger clone one base away, and base qualities are not on file. Deletion took 0 bases off V and 6 bases off J, with a span of 11 bases between the germline ends. The CDR3 covers 14 residues, taking in both the cysteine and the phenylalanine. Here the CDR3 DNA is all that survives: 42 bases in frame from base 1. The germline V gene provides CDR1 WSHSY and CDR2 SAAADI. This entry is derived from a study of blood T cell repertoires in COVID-19 (dated by TCRdb to 2019 to 2021). Background on the whole study: Samples from collaborators originated in the United States, Italy and Spain and spanned both the acute and convalescent phases of COVID-19. The prospective study material was composed of cDNA or gDNA derived from T cells, B-cell-depleted T cells, or PBMCs. Subjects who had been exposed to COVID-19, were actively infected with it, or had recovered from it provided the deeply sampled blood TCRbeta repertoires that made up the dataset. The repertoires were made available in a free public database intended to serve as a resource for research on the immune response to SARS-CoV-2. The samples were drawn from two sources: the first 160 participants of the ongoing ImmuneRACE study, and 950 to 1,500 subjects contributed by 6 global collaborators. A de-identified subject ID, COVID-19 status, age in years and sex were almost always included in the sample metadata. HLA class I and class II types, where available, came from metadata supplied by the sample provider rather than from assay-based typing.

The paper as a whole reports these results and caveats: Clinical and demographic metadata were provided uncurated, with the amount varying by source and participant.

One collaborating source in Seattle enrolled patients while the patients were actively infected and followed the patients over time throughout the course of disease. The collaborating institutions used their own protocols to collect whole blood in K2EDTA tubes. For TCRbeta analysis, collaborators shipped samples in one of three forms: frozen whole blood, isolated PBMCs, or DNA extracted from either of those sample types. The immunoSEQ Assay, a bias-controlled multiplex PCR, was used to amplify TCRbeta CDR3 regions from genomic DNA. On the authors' methods: Within the assay, amplification of reference gene primers was used to estimate how many nucleated cells each sample contained. Sequence reads were collapsed and filtered to measure the absolute abundance of every unique TCRbeta CDR3 rearrangement. Productive Simpson clonality was computed per sample as the square root of Simpson's diversity index over productive rearrangements. TCRdb mirrors the immuneACCESS table, restricted to in-frame sequences. Some clones are absent from its copies; in checked studies, under half trace to an unresolved V gene, and the reason for the others is unknown. V and J calls plus clone size are reproduced from that table; the DNA served to infer D and trimming. This sample holds tens of thousands of clones; approximately 80% were observed only once. About 2.1% of the sample goes to the ten largest clones.

The chain is encoded by TRBV10-2 joined to TRBJ1-2; the D segment cannot be called with confidence. The sequence was collected from an older man with COVID-19, enrolled during active disease. Sequencing input: peripheral blood. The sequence in DNA is TGCGCCAGCAGTGAGTCGTCGAGGTTCCATGGCTACACCTTC. Translated, it gives CASSESSRFHGYTF.